The 30 T cell receptor beta chains below come from one sample, sequenced in a study of blood T cell repertoires in COVID-19. Profiled with immunoSEQ multiplex PCR; TCRdb holds only in-frame clones, not every one. The sample lists over 80,000 clones; roughly 90% were seen once. Material for sequencing was peripheral blood. Receptors were obtained from a man aged 60 to 69 with acute or convalescent COVID-19.

The rearrangement uses TRBV14 and TRBJ1-1; the D gene is possibly TRBD1 (6 bases). Looked up from germline, CDR1 is SGHDN and CDR2 is FVKESK. The V and J ends lost 1 base and 5 bases respectively, with 11 bases between them. There are 14 residues in the CDR3. For the CDR3, the DNA is TGTGCCAGCAGCCAAGGGGCAGGGGAGACTGAAGCTTTCTTT. Translation gives CASSQGAGETEAFF.

This clone has just a few counts. The chain employs TRBV27 and TRBJ2-2; 11 bases align to TRBD2. Looked up from germline, CDR1 is MNHEY and CDR2 is SMNVEV (reference sequence). J gave up 5 bases and V 11 bases, and 7 bases lay outside the gene matches. The CDR3 consists of 14 residues. CDR3 sequence (DNA): TGTGCCTGTAGCGGGAGGGAAACAACCGGGGAGCTGTTTTTT. Translated, it gives CACSGRETTGELFF.

This clone has only one observation. The rearrangement uses TRBV4-3 and TRBJ2-2, with D possibly matching TRBD2 (5 bases). The V end lost 0 bases, the J end lost 6 bases, and 17 bases lay between the germline ends. The CDR3 loop spans 17 amino acids. Germline CDR1 LGHNA, CDR2 YSLEER. The CDR3 region is CASSQDSARRSAGELFF. The DNA for the CDR3 is TGCGCCAGCAGCCAAGATAGCGCTAGACGGAGCGCCGGGGAGCTGTTTTTT.

This sequence joins TRBV9 and TRBJ2-5; D may be TRBD2 (5 bases). Germline-derived CDR1 and CDR2 are SGDLS and YYNGEE. The CDR3 has 17 residues. Between the trimmed V and J ends, which lost 3 bases and 1 base, there was a span of 19 bases. CDR3 loop: CASSGSSPIRGQETQYF. DNA of the CDR3: TGTGCCAGCAGCGGTAGTTCCCCTATACGGGGCCAAGAGACCCAGTACTTC.

The rearrangement joins TRBV5-1 to TRBJ2-1; 7 nucleotides agree with TRBD2. The CDR3 spans 17 residues. V gave up 1 base and J gave up 5 bases; unmatched junction bases: 12. Germline V gene data show CDR1 as SGHRS and CDR2 as YFSETQ. The CDR3 loop is CASSLQVGREIHNEQFF. The CDR3 coding sequence is TGCGCCAGCAGCTTGCAGGTAGGGCGGGAGATCCACAATGAGCAGTTCTTC.

V is TRBV29-1 and J is TRBJ1-5, with D possibly matching TRBD1 (5 bases). CDR3 size: 12 residues. CDR1 is SQVTM, CDR2 ANQGSEA, per germline. V lost 5 bases to trimming and J lost 1 base, with 6 bases between them. The CDR3 DNA sequence: TGCAGCGTTCAGGGAAGCAATCAGCCCCAGCATTTT. It codes for CSVQGSNQPQHF.

This clone was counted once. J is TRBJ2-1 and V is TRBV29-1; 13 bases line up with TRBD2. In germline, CDR1 is SQVTM, CDR2 ANQGSEA. This CDR3 region has 13 residues. J gave up 7 bases and V 5 bases, and 2 bases lay outside the gene matches. The CDR3 coding sequence is TGCAGCGTTAGGACTAGCGGGAGTAATGAGCAGTTCTTC. It is translated as CSVRTSGSNEQFF.

This chain joins TRBV19 and TRBJ2-6; 8 nucleotides agree with TRBD1. The germline V gene has CDR1 LNHDA and CDR2 SQIVND (reference sequence). CDR3 length equals 16 residues. J gave up 2 bases and V 4 bases, and 4 bases lay outside the gene matches. Here the CDR3 DNA reads TGTGCCAGTAGTACCACAGGGGGAACTGGGGCCAACGTCCTGACTTTC. Translating gives CASSTTGGTGANVLTF.

The chain is built from TRBV7-2 and TRBJ2-3; D perhaps matches TRBD1 (6 bases). Germline V gene data show CDR1 as SGHTA and CDR2 as FQGNSA. The CDR3 sequence is 15 residues long. Trimming removed 1 base from V and 0 bases from J, with 8 bases in between. The CDR3 spells CASSLVDSSTDTQYF. The DNA for the CDR3 is TGTGCCAGCAGCTTAGTGGACAGTAGCACAGATACGCAGTATTTT.

The V and J genes are TRBV19 and TRBJ1-1, with D unresolved. CDR1 LNHDA and CDR2 SQIVND come from the germline V gene (reference sequence). V shed 6 bases and J shed 3 bases, with 14 bases lying between them. The CDR3 runs to 14 residues. CDR3 amino acids: CASRVRERDTEAFF. The CDR3 nucleotides are TGTGCCAGTAGGGTACGGGAAAGGGACACTGAAGCTTTCTTT.

The sample holds one count of this clone. V is TRBV7-2 and J is TRBJ2-7, with 7 bases aligning to TRBD1. V was pared by 2 bases and J by 6 bases, with 7 bases of the junction left unmatched. Germline V gives CDR1 SGHTA, CDR2 FQGNSA. The CDR3 runs 14 residues. This CDR3 reads CASSLNRGQAEQYF. The CDR3 coding sequence is TGTGCCAGCAGCTTAAACAGGGGCCAAGCCGAGCAGTACTTC.

This clone is a singleton in its sample. Compared with germline, one end of the junction differs, possibly owing to a read error. The chain couples TRBV7-7 to TRBJ2-1, with 8 positions matching TRBD2. Per germline, CDR1 SSHAT and CDR2 FNYEAQ (reference sequence). CDR3 size: 15 residues. The CDR3 here is CASSFTPAGAGEQFF. The CDR3 nucleotides are TGTGCTAGCAGCTTCACCCCAGCGGGAGCGGGTGAGCAGTTCTTC.

CDR3 region: CASSIARTGSGELFF. Written as DNA, the CDR3 is TGTGCCAGTAGTATAGCCCGGACAGGGTCCGGGGAGCTGTTTTTT. This chain connects TRBV19 to TRBJ2-2; 8 bases match TRBD1. The CDR3 loop spans 15 amino acids. From germline, CDR1 is LNHDA and CDR2 SQIVND (reference sequence). The junction had 4 bases not matched to a gene; V was cut back by 1 base and J by 6 bases.

The V call is TRBV3-1 (or the pseudogene TRBV3-2), the J call TRBJ1-4, with D possibly being TRBD1 (6 bases). Germline V lookup: CDR1 LGHDT, CDR2 YNNKEL (reference sequence). The CDR3 length is 16 residues. V lost 2 bases, J lost 8 bases, and 18 bases lay in between. The CDR3 DNA is TGTGCCAGCAGCCAACACTCGACGGGGGGCGGGGAAAAACTGTTTTTT. As protein: CASSQHSTGGGEKLFF.

The chain uses TRBV28 and TRBJ2-7; 11 bases line up with TRBD2. The CDR3 totals 15 residues. The germline CDR1 and CDR2 sequences are MDHEN and SYDVKM. The trim removed 5 bases at V and 3 bases at J, leaving 6 bases unmatched. CDR3 residues: CASSTSGGYLYEQYF. Here the CDR3 DNA reads TGTGCCAGCAGTACTAGCGGGGGCTATCTCTACGAGCAGTACTTC.

The gene calls are TRBV4-3 and TRBJ1-5; D not certain. V was trimmed by 3 bases and J by 5 bases, leaving 17 bases between them. The germline CDR1 and CDR2 sequences are LGHNA and YSLEER. The CDR3 covers 16 residues. CDR3 bases: TGCGCCAGCAGCCAGACCCGTTGGGCCGTAGATCAGCCCCAGCATTTT. Its protein is CASSQTRWAVDQPQHF.

The V and J genes are TRBV30 and TRBJ2-7; possible D gene TRBD1, 6 bases. The CDR3 is 14 amino acids. CDR1 GTSNPN and CDR2 SVGIG come from the germline V gene (reference sequence). V was cut by 3 bases and J by 2 bases, with 14 bases left in between. CDR3 sequence: CAWRSHRVTYEQYF. In DNA form, the CDR3 reads TGTGCCTGGAGATCCCACAGGGTCACCTACGAGCAGTACTTC. Combining the CDR3 with reference TRBV30 and TRBJ2-7 gives the whole variable domain SQTIHQWPATLVQPVGSPLSLECTVEGTSNPNLYWYRQAAGRGLQLLFYSVGIGQISSEVPQNLSASRPQDRQFILSSKKLLLSDSGFYLCAWRSHRVTYEQYFGPGTRLTVT.

The chain recombines TRBV12-3 or TRBV12-4 with TRBJ2-7; no clear D gene. The CDR3 consists of 11 residues. Deletions cut 6 bases from V and 5 bases from J, with 8 bases between. The CDR3 is CASSRLHEQYF. The CDR3 coding sequence is TGTGCCAGCAGCCGGTTGCACGAGCAGTACTTC.

This chain joins TRBV28 and TRBJ2-5; 8 bases agree with TRBD1. Germline V gene lookup returns CDR1 MDHEN and CDR2 SYDVKM. V was clipped by 4 bases and J by 1 base; unmatched bases: 5. There are 15 residues in the CDR3. CDR3 region: CASSSVGQGQETQYF. The CDR3 nucleotides are TGTGCCAGCAGTTCTGTCGGACAGGGCCAAGAGACCCAGTACTTC.

The chain carries TRBV5-8 and TRBJ2-6; 8 bases are shared with TRBD1. Per the germline V gene, CDR1 is SGHTS and CDR2 is YDEGEE. J gave up 2 bases and V 4 bases, and 11 bases lay outside the gene matches. There are 18 residues in the CDR3. CDR3 DNA sequence: TGTGCCAGCAGCGCGATTAACTTACAGGGGGCTGGGGCCAACGTCCTGACTTTC. Protein product: CASSAINLQGAGANVLTF.

This chain's CDR3 is CASSYQQGGAGELFF. The CDR3 coding sequence is TGTGCCAGCAGTTACCAACAGGGGGGGGCAGGGGAGCTGTTTTTT. The chain is built from TRBV28 and TRBJ2-2; D perhaps matches TRBD1 (8 bases). The CDR3 runs to 15 residues. The V end was cut by 4 bases, the J end by 8 bases, with 17 bases between. CDR1 and CDR2 (germline): MDHEN, SYDVKM.

This chain links TRBV6-2 or TRBV6-3 with TRBJ2-1, with TRBD2 identical over 8 bases. The J segment lost 0 bases and the V segment lost 2 bases, leaving 12 bases of the junction unmatched. Germline loops: CDR1 MNHEY, CDR2 SVGEGT. The CDR3 has 19 amino acids. The CDR3 region has the DNA TGTGCCAGCAGTTACCTGGCGGGAGGCCCTACCTACTCCTACAATGAGCAGTTCTTC. Encoded protein: CASSYLAGGPTYSYNEQFF.

This chain connects TRBV7-9 to TRBJ1-5; D is uncertain. Germline V gene lookup returns CDR1 SEHNR and CDR2 FQNEAQ (reference sequence). CDR3 length: 13 amino acids. The ends were cut back, 1 base at V and 7 bases at J, with 8 bases in the middle. CDR3 protein: CASSLGSGQPQHF. The CDR3 DNA follows: TGTGCCAGCAGCTTAGGCTCCGGGCAGCCCCAGCATTTT.

This rearrangement joins TRBV7-2 to TRBJ1-6; a possible D gene is TRBD1 (6 bases). The CDR3 is 16 residues long. The germline gives CDR1 SGHTA, CDR2 FQGNSA. Between the trimmed V and J ends, which lost 3 bases and 13 bases, there was a span of 22 bases. The CDR3, as DNA: TGTGCCAGCAGCTTGGCGGGGGGCGCGGCGATCGTTCCCCTCCACTTT. Its protein is CASSLAGGAAIVPLHF.

This clone was recorded only once. The chain links TRBV7-3 to TRBJ2-3; possible D gene TRBD2, 6 bases. Germline-derived CDR1 and CDR2 are SGHTA and FQGTGA. Trimming stripped 0 bases from V and 0 bases from J, with 7 bases between. The CDR3 has 15 amino acids. For the CDR3, the DNA is TGTGCCAGCAGCTTAACGGGGGGAAGCACAGATACGCAGTATTTT. This encodes CASSLTGGSTDTQYF.

The chain recombines TRBV18 with TRBJ1-1; D perhaps matches TRBD1 (6 bases). This CDR3 is built from 13 residues. Germline values: CDR1 KGHSH, CDR2 LQKENI. Trimming removed 6 bases from V and 3 bases from J, with 11 bases in between. The CDR3 here is CASSQQGYTEAFF. The CDR3 bases are TGTGCCAGCTCCCAACAGGGTTACACTGAAGCTTTCTTT.

J is TRBJ2-1 and V is TRBV4-3; D is possibly TRBD2 (6 bases). The V end was cut by 1 base, the J end by 7 bases, with 14 bases between. This CDR3 has 15 amino acids. CDR1 LGHNA and CDR2 YSLEER come from the germline V gene. The CDR3 here is CASSQVSGELNEQFF. Here the CDR3 DNA reads TGCGCCAGCAGCCAAGTTTCGGGAGAATTGAATGAGCAGTTCTTC.

V gene TRBV4-1 combines with J gene TRBJ1-5; D ambiguous. With 7 bases removed from V and 5 bases from J, the gap between germline ends came to 18 bases. The germline gives CDR1 MGHRA, CDR2 YSYEKL. The CDR3 length is 15 residues. The CDR3 DNA is TGCGCCAGCACCCAGGCGCACAGCTTCGATCAGCCCCAGCATTTT. Its protein product is CASTQAHSFDQPQHF.

The chain is built from TRBV19 and TRBJ1-5, with 8 bases matching TRBD1. The CDR3 totals 15 residues. The germline V gene has CDR1 LNHDA and CDR2 SQIVND (reference sequence). With V trimmed by 5 bases and J by 4 bases, 7 bases remained unmatched. As DNA, the CDR3 is TGTGCCAGTAGTCAGGACAGGGTAATGAATCAGCCCCAGCATTTT. Translated: CASSQDRVMNQPQHF.

The rearrangement joins TRBV4-2 to TRBJ2-3; TRBD2 matches at 9 bases. The V gene end was trimmed by 5 bases and the J gene end by 1 base; junction bases not matched to a gene: 4. The V gene's germline CDR1 is LGHNA and CDR2 YNFKEQ. The CDR3 consists of 15 residues. CDR3 region: CASSSLAGGTDTQYF. For the CDR3, the DNA is TGTGCCAGCAGCTCCTTAGCGGGAGGCACAGATACGCAGTATTTT.